One and the same sample provided the 29 T cell receptor beta chains below, sequenced in a study of cytomegalovirus exposure and HLA in healthy donors. Researchers ran the PCR with 60 Vbeta and 13 Jbeta primers. Clones were sequenced by immunoSEQ multiplex PCR, and TCRdb holds only the in-frame ones, with some missing. The profile shows approximately 130,000 clones, more than 70% of them singletons. Specimen: PBMCs. These receptors all come from a woman aged 25 to 39 in good health and CMV-seropositive.

A remark on this clone: The identical CDR3 is also encoded by other nucleotide sequences in the sample. DNA for the CDR3: TGTGCCAGCAGTTACAGGCAGGCCTACGAGCAGTACTTC. Its translation is CASSYRQAYEQYF. This chain uses TRBV6-5 with TRBJ2-7; D is undetermined. Trimming removed 2 bases at V and 2 bases at J, with 7 bases between. CDR1 is MNHEY, CDR2 SVGAGI, per germline. The CDR3 is 13 residues long.

The chain is built from TRBV4-2 and TRBJ2-1; TRBD2 aligns across 13 bases. The CDR3 covers 14 residues. Germline V gene lookup returns CDR1 LGHNA and CDR2 YNFKEQ. V dropped 6 bases and J dropped 9; count of bases not matched to a gene: 5. The CDR3 DNA reads TGTGCCAGCAGGACTAGCGGGGGGCTCCTTGAGCAGTTCTTC. Its translation: CASRTSGGLLEQFF.

With regard to this clone: Germline and junction disagree at one end, which may indicate a read error. This sequence joins TRBV7-9 and TRBJ2-1; 7 bases align to TRBD1. CDR3 length: 17 amino acids. The V gene's germline CDR1 is SEHNR and CDR2 FQNEAQ (reference sequence). Here the CDR3 reads CSSSLPHRGPSSNEQFF. The CDR3, as DNA: TGTTCCAGCAGCTTACCCCACAGGGGACCATCCTCGAATGAGCAGTTCTTC.

The chain recombines TRBV5-5 with TRBJ1-2, with a weak D call TRBD1 (6 bases). The CDR3 is made up of 13 amino acids. CDR1 SGHKS and CDR2 YYEKEE come from the germline V gene (reference sequence). Trimming shortened V by 4 bases and J by 12 bases, and 19 bases separated the two germline ends. The chain's CDR3 is CASSGGGQPVNTF. CDR3 in DNA: TGTGCCAGCAGCGGGGGCGGGCAGCCCGTAAACACCTTC. Full variable domain (missing parts from reference TRBV5-5 and TRBJ1-2): DAGVTQSPTHLIKTRGQQVTLRCSPISGHKSVSWYQQVLGQGPQFIFQYYEKEERGRGNFPDRFSARQFPNYSSELNVNALLLGDSALYLCASSGGGQPVNTFGSGTRLTVV.

The chain uses TRBV5-1 and TRBJ2-6; D remains ambiguous. Trimming took 0 bases from V and 3 from J, leaving 7 bases between them. This CDR3 is 15 amino acids long. CDR1 and CDR2 (germline): SGHRS, YFSETQ. Here the CDR3 DNA reads TGCGCCAGCAGCTTGGTCGTCAGTGGGGCCAACGTCCTGACTTTC. Amino acids: CASSLVVSGANVLTF.

The chain couples TRBV5-1 to TRBJ1-2; D is unresolved. The CDR3 loop spans 15 amino acids. Germline lookup yields CDR1 SGHRS and CDR2 YFSETQ. V shed 3 bases and J shed 4 bases, with 16 bases lying between them. Written as DNA, the CDR3 is TGCGCCAGCAGCTCCACCGGAGGGAGGAGCTATGGCTACACCTTC. Translated, it gives CASSSTGGRSYGYTF.

J is TRBJ1-4 and V is TRBV7-9, with TRBD1 matching over 7 bases. Germline assignment: CDR1 SEHNR and CDR2 FQNEAQ (reference sequence). Trimming cost V 5 bases and J 8 bases; bases outside gene matches: 8. CDR3 length: 14 amino acids. CDR3 coding DNA: TGTGCCAGCAGCCAGGGACAGCGAGGGGAAAAACTGTTTTTT. This gives the protein CASSQGQRGEKLFF.

This clone was seen only a few times. The chain employs TRBV4-1 and TRBJ2-3; D unresolved. V dropped 3 bases and J dropped 3 bases, with 10 bases sitting between them. The CDR3 is made up of 14 amino acids. Germline V gene lookup returns CDR1 MGHRA and CDR2 YSYEKL. In DNA, the CDR3 is TGCGCCAGCAGCCACCCCGCTGAGACAGATACGCAGTATTTT. This codes for CASSHPAETDTQYF.

V is TRBV5-4 and J is TRBJ1-1, with TRBD1 matching 9 bases. The CDR3 covers 15 residues. Germline V gives CDR1 SGHNT, CDR2 YYREEE (reference sequence). V shed 2 bases, J shed 1 base, and the junction held 3 bases outside the gene matches. This CDR3 is CASSFTGQGNTEAFF. DNA of the CDR3: TGTGCCAGCAGCTTCACGGGACAGGGGAACACTGAAGCTTTCTTT. The full variable domain, completed using reference TRBV5-4 and TRBJ1-1, is ETGVTQSPTHLIKTRGQQVTLRCSSQSGHNTVSWYQQALGQGPQFIFQYYREEENGRGNFPPRFSGLQFPNYSSELNVNALELDDSALYLCASSFTGQGNTEAFFGQGTRLTVV.

The gene calls are TRBV19 and TRBJ2-3; weak D call: TRBD1 (6 bases). V was trimmed by 3 bases and J by 2 bases, leaving 12 bases between them. This CDR3 comprises 15 residues. The V gene's germline CDR1 is LNHDA and CDR2 SQIVND (reference sequence). The CDR3 DNA reads TGTGCCAGTAGTATGGGGGCACCATCCACAGATACGCAGTATTTT. Amino acid sequence: CASSMGAPSTDTQYF.

The J gene is TRBJ1-4, the V gene TRBV21-1; the D segment call TRBD1 is taken from the table without a DNA check. TRBV21-1 is a pseudogene. This CDR3 is built from 15 residues. CDR3 sequence (DNA): TGTGCCAGCAGCACCTTCCTTCACAGGGGTGAAAAACTGTTTTTT. This translates into CASSTFLHRGEKLFF.

The chain is built from TRBV6-5 and TRBJ2-2, with 9 positions matching TRBD2. The CDR3 runs to 14 residues. V lost 6 bases to trimming and J lost 5 bases; unmatched junction nucleotides: 4. The germline V gene has CDR1 MNHEY and CDR2 SVGAGI. CDR3 nucleotides: TGTGCCAGCAGCCGGACTAGCGCTACCGGGGAGCTGTTTTTT. Protein: CASSRTSATGELFF.

This rearrangement joins TRBV15 to TRBJ2-1; the match to TRBD2 covers 9 bases. The CDR3 totals 16 residues. CDR1 is LNHNV, CDR2 YYDKDF, per germline (reference sequence). After removal of 1 base from V and 8 bases from J, the junction contained 9 bases not matched to a gene. CDR3 in amino acids: CATSRGAAGGQDEQFF. CDR3 DNA sequence: TGTGCCACCAGCAGAGGGGCTGCGGGGGGGCAGGATGAGCAGTTCTTC.

The chain is built from TRBV9 and TRBJ2-7; tentatively, D is TRBD2 (5 bases). This CDR3 contains 13 residues. Germline V gene sequence: CDR1 SGDLS, CDR2 YYNGEE. V lost 3 bases to trimming and J lost 0 bases, with 7 bases between them. The chain's CDR3 is CASSATNSYEQYF. For the CDR3, the DNA is TGTGCCAGCAGCGCGACTAACTCCTACGAGCAGTACTTC.

This rearrangement joins TRBV4-1 to TRBJ1-5, with no clear D. Trimming took 1 base from V and 0 from J, leaving 10 bases between them. CDR3 size: 16 residues. Germline V gene lookup returns CDR1 MGHRA and CDR2 YSYEKL. In nucleotides, the CDR3 is TGCGCCAGCAGCCAAGGCCCAGATCTTAGCAATCAGCCCCAGCATTTT. This gives the protein CASSQGPDLSNQPQHF.

With respect to this clone: The identical CDR3 is also encoded by other nucleotide sequences in the sample. The V and J genes are TRBV28 and TRBJ2-5; D possibly corresponds to TRBD2 (6 bases). The J call is in doubt because the DNA end fits TRBJ2-7 better. The CDR3 covers 12 residues. Looked up from germline, CDR1 is MDHEN and CDR2 is SYDVKM. The CDR3 reads CASSLGGYEQYF. As DNA, the CDR3 is TGTGCCAGCAGTTTGGGGGGATACGAGCAGTACTTC.

The CDR3 DNA sequence: TGTGCCAGCAGCCGACAGGGGTGGAACACTGAAGCTTTCTTT. Its translation is CASSRQGWNTEAFF. The chain joins TRBV5-6 to TRBJ1-1; 8 bases are shared with TRBD1. The CDR3 sequence is 14 residues long. V dropped 4 bases and J dropped 1; count of bases not matched to a gene: 3. Germline loops: CDR1 SGHDT, CDR2 YYEEEE.

The chain combines TRBV10-2 with TRBJ2-1; TRBD2 matches 11 bases. Germline CDR1 reads WSHSY; CDR2 reads SAAADI. This CDR3 is built from 15 residues. J was trimmed by 5 bases and V by 6 bases; bases with no gene match: 6. The CDR3 is CASRGGLAVNNEQFF. The CDR3 nucleotides are TGCGCCAGCAGGGGGGGACTAGCGGTTAACAATGAGCAGTTCTTC.

The chain has TRBV2 and TRBJ1-1; 8 bases align to TRBD1. V lost 8 bases, J lost 1 base, and 6 bases stayed unmatched. Germline values: CDR1 SNHLY, CDR2 FYNNEI. This CDR3 region has 14 residues. The CDR3 nucleotides read TGTGCCAGCCGGGCCCAGGGGGCGAACACTGAAGCTTTCTTT. It encodes CASRAQGANTEAFF.

The rearrangement uses TRBV6-4 and TRBJ1-5; 10 bases match TRBD1. The V and J ends lost 5 bases and 1 base, in that order; junction bases with no gene match: 2. Germline CDR1 reads MRHNA; CDR2 reads SNTAGT. CDR3 length: 15 residues. CDR3 sequence: CASSPGQGSNQPQHF. DNA of the CDR3: TGTGCCAGCAGTCCGGGACAGGGGAGCAATCAGCCCCAGCATTTT.

V and J are TRBV28 and TRBJ2-1, with TRBD2 identical over 9 bases. CDR3 length: 15 residues. CDR1 MDHEN and CDR2 SYDVKM come from the germline V gene. The V gene end was trimmed by 7 bases and the J gene end by 9 bases; junction bases not matched to a gene: 13. CDR3 sequence reads: CASNRGASGNSEQFF. In DNA, the CDR3 is TGTGCCAGCAATCGGGGGGCTAGCGGGAACAGTGAGCAGTTCTTC.

Only one count was recorded for this clone. The V and J genes are TRBV6-1 and TRBJ2-7, with D maybe TRBD2 (5 bases). Germline V gives CDR1 MNHNS, CDR2 SASEGT. This CDR3 has 14 amino acids. Trimming removed 6 bases from V and 3 bases from J, with 15 bases in between. The CDR3 sequence: CASSLQDRGYEQYF. DNA for the CDR3: TGTGCCAGCAGCCTCCAGGACCGGGGCTACGAGCAGTACTTC.

In this sample, this clone turned up a few times. The chain has TRBV7-3 and TRBJ1-2, with D possibly matching TRBD1 (5 bases). V was shortened by 2 bases and J by 4 bases, with 14 bases between the two germline ends. The CDR3 has 15 amino acids. CDR1 is SGHTA and CDR2 is FQGTGA in the germline V gene. CDR3 region: CASSLVPSDSYGYTF. The CDR3 DNA reads as TGTGCCAGCAGCTTAGTCCCCTCCGACAGCTATGGCTACACCTTC.

The chain recombines TRBV6-1 with TRBJ2-5; D may be TRBD1 (6 bases). Germline V gene lookup returns CDR1 MNHNS and CDR2 SASEGT. This CDR3 spans 15 amino acids. Trimming pared 7 bases from V and 4 bases from J, leaving 19 bases between. Here the CDR3 DNA reads TGTGCCAGCAAAACCTACAGGGTGGAATCAGAGACCCAGTACTTC. Translated: CASKTYRVESETQYF.

The chain joins TRBV6-1 to TRBJ1-2; 9 bases match TRBD1. This CDR3 has 14 amino acids. J gave up 7 bases and V 6 bases, and 9 bases lay outside the gene matches. Germline V gives CDR1 MNHNS, CDR2 SASEGT. The CDR3 sequence: CASRQATGGGGYTF. The CDR3 bases are TGTGCCAGCAGACAAGCGACAGGGGGAGGTGGCTACACCTTC.

The chain has TRBV5-6 and TRBJ1-1; 7 nucleotides match TRBD1. There are 14 residues in the CDR3. Germline V gene data show CDR1 as SGHDT and CDR2 as YYEEEE. The trim removed 4 bases at V and 4 bases at J, leaving 7 bases unmatched. The CDR3 DNA reads as TGTGCCAGCAGCCCTCGGACAGGAATCACTGAAGCTTTCTTT. It specifies CASSPRTGITEAFF.

CDR3: CASRAGADTQYF. In DNA form, the CDR3 reads TGTGCCAGCAGGGCCGGGGCAGATACGCAGTATTTT. V is TRBV2 and J is TRBJ2-3, with D tentatively TRBD2 (5 bases). The germline CDR1 and CDR2 sequences are SNHLY and FYNNEI. This CDR3 is built from 12 residues. The germline V and J ends were trimmed by 6 bases and 4 bases, with 8 bases remaining between them.

This clone was recorded a few times. V and J are TRBV2 and TRBJ2-1; 11 bases line up with TRBD1. The length of the CDR3 is 14 residues. Trimming removed 7 bases from V and 9 bases from J; junction bases left unmatched: 8. CDR1 and CDR2 (germline): SNHLY, FYNNEI. The CDR3 sequence is CASTGTGGRGEQFF. CDR3 sequence (DNA): TGTGCCAGCACCGGGACAGGGGGTCGGGGTGAGCAGTTCTTC.

The table lists this clone with a count of one. This chain joins TRBV6-5 and TRBJ1-2; TRBD1 agrees at 8 bases. Germline CDR1 is MNHEY and CDR2 is SVGAGI. The ends lost 4 bases at V and 6 bases at J; junction bases unmatched: 7. The CDR3 extends over 14 amino acids. CDR3 sequence reads: CASSSQGASDGYTF. In nucleotides, the CDR3 is TGTGCCAGCAGTTCTCAGGGGGCAAGTGATGGCTACACCTTC.